This T cell receptor (beta chain) was captured by sequencing in a study of blood T cell repertoires in COVID-19. How the authors handled the data: Researchers report that nucleated cell counts were estimated from reference gene primer amplification. Clones were read by immunoSEQ multiplex PCR, and TCRdb kept only the in-frame ones, dropping some. From that table come the V and J calls and clone size; the DNA was used to work out D and trimming. Among roughly 280,000 clones listed, roughly 90% were seen once. The CDR3 extends over 15 amino acids. Germline assignment: CDR1 KGHSH and CDR2 LQKENI. V shed 2 bases and J shed 2 bases, with 10 bases lying between them.

Source material: PBMCs or T cells enriched from blood (not recorded which). The clonotype was recovered from a woman aged 50 to 60 who had recovered from COVID-19. The chain employs TRBV18 and TRBJ1-3; D not certain. CDR3 amino acids: CASSPGQEAGNTIYF. CDR3 nucleotide sequence: TGTGCCAGCTCACCAGGGCAGGAGGCTGGAAACACCATATATTTT. Together with reference TRBV18 and TRBJ1-3, the CDR3 gives the full variable domain: NAGVMQNPRHLVRRRGQEARLRCSPMKGHSHVYWYRQLPEEGLKFMVYLQKENIIDESGMPKERFSAEFPKEGPSILRIQQVVRGDSAAYFCASSPGQEAGNTIYFGEGSWLTVV.